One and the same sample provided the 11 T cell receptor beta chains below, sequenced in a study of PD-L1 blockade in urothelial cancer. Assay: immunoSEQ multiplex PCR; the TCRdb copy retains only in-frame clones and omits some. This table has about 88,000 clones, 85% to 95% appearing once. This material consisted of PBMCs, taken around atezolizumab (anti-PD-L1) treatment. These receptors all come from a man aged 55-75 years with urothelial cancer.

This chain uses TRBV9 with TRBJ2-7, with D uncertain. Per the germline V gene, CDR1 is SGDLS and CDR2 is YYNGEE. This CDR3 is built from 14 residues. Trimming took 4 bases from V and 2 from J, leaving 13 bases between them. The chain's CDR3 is CASSPPYRAYEQYF. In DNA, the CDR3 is TGTGCCAGCAGCCCCCCTTATAGAGCCTACGAGCAGTACTTC.

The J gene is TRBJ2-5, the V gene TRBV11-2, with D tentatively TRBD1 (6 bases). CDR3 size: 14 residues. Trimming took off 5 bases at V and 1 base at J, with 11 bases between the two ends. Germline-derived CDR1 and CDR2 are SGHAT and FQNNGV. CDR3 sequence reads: CASSLQGGQETQYF. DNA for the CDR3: TGTGCCAGCAGCCTACAGGGCGGCCAAGAGACCCAGTACTTC.

Here the CDR3 DNA reads TGTGCCAGTAGTCCTTTTAGCGGGGGGGGATACAATGAGCAGTTCTTC. It translates to CASSPFSGGGYNEQFF. The J gene is TRBJ2-1, the V gene TRBV19; 11 bases match TRBD2. Trimming at V came to 5 bases and at J to 4 bases, leaving 7 bases not matched to a gene. CDR1 and CDR2 (germline): LNHDA, SQIVND (reference sequence). The CDR3 has 16 residues.

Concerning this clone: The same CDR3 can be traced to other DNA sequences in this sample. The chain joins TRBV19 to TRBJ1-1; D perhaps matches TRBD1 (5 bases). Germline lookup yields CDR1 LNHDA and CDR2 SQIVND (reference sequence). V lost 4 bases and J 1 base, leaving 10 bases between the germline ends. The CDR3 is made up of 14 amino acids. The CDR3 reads CASSTGQGNTEAFF. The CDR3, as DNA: TGTGCCAGTAGTACAGGGCAGGGGAACACTGAAGCTTTCTTT.

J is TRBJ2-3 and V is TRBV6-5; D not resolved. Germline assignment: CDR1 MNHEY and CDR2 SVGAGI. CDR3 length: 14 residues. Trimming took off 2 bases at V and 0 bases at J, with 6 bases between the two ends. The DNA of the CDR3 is TGTGCCAGCAGTTACCTCGGTAGCACAGATACGCAGTATTTT. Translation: CASSYLGSTDTQYF.

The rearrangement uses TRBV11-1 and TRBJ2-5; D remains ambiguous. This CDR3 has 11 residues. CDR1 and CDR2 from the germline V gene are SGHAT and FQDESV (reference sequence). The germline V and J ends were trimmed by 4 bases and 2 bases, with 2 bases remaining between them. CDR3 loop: CASSSQETQYF. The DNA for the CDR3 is TGTGCCAGCAGCTCACAAGAGACCCAGTACTTC.

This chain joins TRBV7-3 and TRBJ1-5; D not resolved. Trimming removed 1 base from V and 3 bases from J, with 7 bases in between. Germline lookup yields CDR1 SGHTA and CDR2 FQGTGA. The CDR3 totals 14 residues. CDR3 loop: CASSLNSNNQPQHF. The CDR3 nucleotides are TGTGCCAGCAGCTTAAACAGTAACAATCAGCCCCAGCATTTT.

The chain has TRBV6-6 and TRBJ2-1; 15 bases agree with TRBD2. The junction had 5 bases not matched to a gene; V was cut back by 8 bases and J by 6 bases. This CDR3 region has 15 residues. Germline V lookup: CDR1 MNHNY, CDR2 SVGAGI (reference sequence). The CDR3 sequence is CASGTSGRPPNEQFF. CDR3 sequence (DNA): TGTGCCAGCGGGACTAGCGGGAGGCCGCCCAATGAGCAGTTCTTC.

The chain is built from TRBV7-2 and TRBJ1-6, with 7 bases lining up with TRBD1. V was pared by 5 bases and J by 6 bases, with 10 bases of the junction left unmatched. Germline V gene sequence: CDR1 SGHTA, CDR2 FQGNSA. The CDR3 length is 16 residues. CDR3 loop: CASSPISGTVNSPLHF. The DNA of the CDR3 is TGTGCCAGCAGCCCAATTTCCGGGACAGTTAATTCACCCCTCCACTTT.

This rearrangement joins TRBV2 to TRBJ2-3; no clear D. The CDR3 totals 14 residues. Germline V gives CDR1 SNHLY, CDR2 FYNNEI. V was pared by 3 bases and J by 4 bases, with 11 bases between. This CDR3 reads CASSDQAPPDTQYF. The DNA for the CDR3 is TGTGCCAGCAGTGACCAAGCCCCCCCAGATACGCAGTATTTT.

The CDR3: CASSMGRVNTEAFF. As DNA, the CDR3 is TGTGCCAGTAGTATGGGCAGGGTGAACACTGAAGCTTTCTTT. This chain joins TRBV19 and TRBJ1-1; a weak D match, TRBD1 (5 bases). CDR1 LNHDA and CDR2 SQIVND come from the germline V gene (reference sequence). V lost 3 bases to trimming and J lost 0 bases, with 8 bases between them. The CDR3 runs to 14 residues.